One sample yielded the 15 T cell receptor beta chains listed below, sequenced in a study of blood T cell repertoires in COVID-19. Assay: immunoSEQ multiplex PCR; the TCRdb copy retains only in-frame clones and omits some. Here the sample spans 200,000 to 250,000 clones, approximately 91% being singletons. Sequenced sample: peripheral blood. The origin of the receptors is a man in his 60s who had recovered from COVID-19.

The rearrangement links TRBV5-1 to TRBJ2-7; TRBD2 matches 7 bases. CDR3 length: 15 amino acids. Germline CDR1 is SGHRS and CDR2 is YFSETQ. The junction had 14 bases not matched to a gene; V was cut back by 4 bases and J by 7 bases. The CDR3 loop reads CASSAPSGPNREQYF. CDR3 nucleotide sequence: TGCGCCAGCAGCGCCCCTAGCGGTCCCAACAGGGAGCAGTACTTC.

This chain joins TRBV5-5 and TRBJ2-1; TRBD1 might be the D (5 bases). The V gene lost 2 bases and the J gene lost 0 bases, with 12 bases spanning the gap. The germline gives CDR1 SGHKS, CDR2 YYEKEE (reference sequence). The CDR3 has 16 residues. The CDR3: CASSFLTGSSYNEQFF. Here the CDR3 DNA reads TGTGCCAGCAGCTTCCTTACAGGCAGCTCCTACAATGAGCAGTTCTTC. The full variable domain, completed using reference TRBV5-5 and TRBJ2-1, is DAGVTQSPTHLIKTRGQQVTLRCSPISGHKSVSWYQQVLGQGPQFIFQYYEKEERGRGNFPDRFSARQFPNYSSELNVNALLLGDSALYLCASSFLTGSSYNEQFFGPGTRLTVL.

The chain links TRBV27 to TRBJ2-2; 8 bases are shared with TRBD1. Germline V CDR1 and CDR2: MNHEY, SMNVEV (reference sequence). V lost 2 bases and J lost 1; bases outside the gene matches: 6. This CDR3 region has 17 residues. CDR3 loop: CASSLPRGTGNTGELFF. In DNA form, the CDR3 reads TGTGCCAGCAGTTTACCGCGAGGGACAGGGAACACCGGGGAGCTGTTTTTT.

This clone was seen once. The V call is TRBV9, the J call TRBJ2-7; 11 nucleotides line up with TRBD2. This CDR3 is 15 amino acids long. Germline V gene sequence: CDR1 SGDLS, CDR2 YYNGEE. The ends lost 3 bases at V and 1 base at J; junction bases unmatched: 3. This CDR3 is CASSASSGRSYEQYF. The DNA for the CDR3 is TGTGCCAGCAGCGCCTCTAGCGGGAGGTCCTACGAGCAGTACTTC.

The CDR3 DNA is TGTGCCAGTAGTATAGCTGACAGGGGGCTAGAGACCCAGTACTTC. Translated: CASSIADRGLETQYF. This chain uses TRBV19 with TRBJ2-5; 10 bases fit TRBD1. From germline, CDR1 is LNHDA and CDR2 SQIVND (reference sequence). Trimming removed 1 base from V and 4 bases from J; junction bases left unmatched: 3. CDR3 size: 15 residues.

The chain employs TRBV5-1 and TRBJ2-1, with 9 bases that match TRBD2. This CDR3 region has 16 residues. V dropped 4 bases and J dropped 1; count of bases not matched to a gene: 6. Germline CDR1 reads SGHRS; CDR2 reads YFSETQ. CDR3 DNA sequence: TGCGCCAGCAGCCTCACGACTAGCGGTTCCTACAATGAGCAGTTCTTC. Translating gives CASSLTTSGSYNEQFF.

The rearrangement joins TRBV7-2 to TRBJ2-5; 11 nucleotides align to TRBD2. Germline values: CDR1 SGHTA, CDR2 FQGNSA. CDR3 length: 17 residues. With V trimmed by 2 bases and J by 2 bases, 7 bases remained unmatched. The CDR3 reads CASSLFGTSGAQETQYF. The CDR3 DNA reads TGTGCCAGCAGCTTATTCGGGACTAGCGGAGCACAAGAGACCCAGTACTTC.

This rearrangement joins TRBV18 to TRBJ1-1, with unresolved D. The CDR3 has 14 residues. V was shortened by 1 base and J by 4 bases, with 10 bases between the two germline ends. CDR1 and CDR2 from the germline V gene are KGHSH and LQKENI. The CDR3 sequence is CASSPRQVGTEAFF. DNA for the CDR3: TGTGCCAGCTCACCACGGCAGGTAGGCACTGAAGCTTTCTTT.

This sequence joins TRBV5-1 and TRBJ1-1; the D is unclear. Trimming took 3 bases from V and 0 from J, leaving 9 bases between them. This CDR3 is built from 14 residues. CDR1 is SGHRS, CDR2 YFSETQ, per germline. CDR3 sequence reads: CASSSVSLNTEAFF. The CDR3 DNA sequence: TGCGCCAGCAGCTCTGTATCCCTGAACACTGAAGCTTTCTTT.

This chain uses TRBV6-5 with TRBJ2-3; D unclear. Trimming cost V 0 bases and J 2 bases, with 6 bases left between them. The CDR3 is made up of 14 amino acids. The V gene's germline CDR1 is MNHEY and CDR2 SVGAGI. CDR3 DNA sequence: TGTGCCAGCAGTTACTCGCTAACCACAGATACGCAGTATTTT. It codes for CASSYSLTTDTQYF.

The table lists this clone with a few counts. The rearrangement joins TRBV10-3 to TRBJ1-1; TRBD1 matches 8 bases. Germline V gives CDR1 ENHRY, CDR2 SYGVKD. The CDR3 has 13 amino acids. The J segment lost 5 bases and the V segment lost 7 bases, leaving 6 bases of the junction unmatched. The CDR3 DNA is TGTGCCATCACCCCAGGGGGCGGGACTGAAGCTTTCTTT. Its protein product is CAITPGGGTEAFF.

This chain links TRBV6-5 with TRBJ1-2; 8 bases match TRBD1. Germline assignment: CDR1 MNHEY and CDR2 SVGAGI. J lost 5 bases, V lost 2 bases, and 4 bases had no gene match. CDR3 length equals 14 residues. Here the CDR3 DNA reads TGTGCCAGCAGTTACGCAGGGGGCGGGTATGGCTACACCTTC. Amino acid sequence: CASSYAGGGYGYTF.

V is TRBV6-2 or TRBV6-3 and J is TRBJ2-6, with D maybe TRBD1 (5 bases). The V end was cut by 2 bases, the J end by 1 base, with 15 bases between. In germline, CDR1 is MNHEY, CDR2 SVGEGT. This CDR3 is 18 amino acids long. The CDR3 DNA is TGTGCCAGCAGTTACCCGGACAATTTTCAATCTGGGGCCAACGTCCTGACTTTC. This gives the protein CASSYPDNFQSGANVLTF.

The gene calls are TRBV2 and TRBJ1-1; 7 bases agree with TRBD1. V was clipped by 4 bases and J by 6 bases; unmatched bases: 5. CDR1 is SNHLY, CDR2 FYNNEI, per germline. The CDR3 extends over 13 amino acids. CDR3 in DNA: TGTGCCAGCAGTGTCAACAGGGGCGCTGAAGCTTTCTTT. It is translated as CASSVNRGAEAFF.

V usage is TRBV6-4 and J usage is TRBJ1-1; D remains unclear. Trimming took off 5 bases at V and 0 bases at J, with 7 bases between the two ends. Germline values: CDR1 MRHNA, CDR2 SNTAGT. This CDR3 has 13 amino acids. The CDR3 loop reads CASSREMNTEAFF. CDR3 DNA sequence: TGTGCCAGCAGTCGGGAAATGAACACTGAAGCTTTCTTT.